The subject of this entry is one TCR beta chain. Its specificity is unknown. The data stem from a study of T cell responses to AZD1222 COVID-19 vaccine. General study findings and limits: Recipients of AZD1222 seropositive at baseline numbered only 5 to 7. Of spike-specific TCRs, nearly half reportedly target regions left unmutated in variants. Distributed over spike, vaccine-associated CD4 TCRs predominated at 160-218 and 743-854. Clonal diversity was possibly underestimated, and the donors were mostly white British, with more females.

Sequenced by immunoSEQ multiplex PCR; TCRdb stores in-frame clones only, minus some. Among 200,000 to 250,000 clones listed, less than 95% were seen once. The sequence was collected from an adult who received the MenACWY meningococcal vaccine as a control. This material consisted of peripheral blood, taken 28 days after the second dose of the MenACWY control vaccine.

The CDR3 region is CAISGGPLRKGTEAFF. CDR3 nucleotide sequence: TGTGCCATCAGTGGCGGGCCTTTAAGAAAGGGCACTGAAGCTTTCTTT. The genes are TRBV10-3 and TRBJ1-1, with D unclear. Trimming removed 4 bases from V and 4 bases from J, with 19 bases in between. The germline V gene encodes CDR1 ENHRY and CDR2 SYGVKD. This CDR3 is built from 16 residues.